These 9 T cell receptor beta chains originate from one sample sequenced in a study of cytomegalovirus exposure and HLA in healthy donors. Sequencing was performed with immunoSEQ multiplex PCR; in TCRdb, only in-frame clones are kept and a portion is missing. The data contain over 150,000 clones, 80% to 85% of them singletons. Sequenced input: PBMCs. The origin of the receptors is a woman aged 18-29 years in good health and CMV-seropositive.

This clone appeared a few times. This chain connects TRBV4-3 to TRBJ1-2; 11 nucleotides line up with TRBD1. The trim removed 0 bases at V and 5 bases at J, leaving 8 bases unmatched. CDR1 is LGHNA and CDR2 is YSLEER in the germline V gene. The CDR3 extends over 17 amino acids. CDR3 loop: CASSQDSGQGAKYGYTF. In DNA form, the CDR3 reads TGCGCCAGCAGCCAAGATAGCGGACAGGGGGCGAAGTATGGCTACACCTTC.

J is TRBJ2-1 and V is TRBV4-1, with D perhaps matching TRBD2 (6 bases). The CDR3 is 12 residues long. V lost 3 bases and J lost 10, with 10 bases in between. The germline V gene has CDR1 MGHRA and CDR2 YSYEKL. The CDR3 is CASSHVREEQFF. The CDR3 DNA follows: TGCGCCAGCAGCCATGTCCGGGAGGAGCAGTTCTTC.

The rearrangement joins TRBV27 to TRBJ2-7; possibly TRBD1 for D (5 bases). V lost 5 bases to trimming and J lost 6 bases, with 14 bases between them. Germline values: CDR1 MNHEY, CDR2 SMNVEV (reference sequence). The CDR3 loop spans 13 amino acids. DNA of the CDR3: TGTGCCAGCAGTGTGTCCCAGGGTCTCGAGCAGTACTTC. It specifies CASSVSQGLEQYF.

This clone has more than one count but fewer than ten. Because the CDR3's place on the DNA is in doubt, the DNA is left out and the CDR3 is given as listed by TCRdb. The chain links TRBV19 to TRBJ1-2; the DNA was not compared with TRBD1, the D call given in the table. Counting both end residues, the CDR3 totals 13 amino acids. CDR1 is LNHDA, CDR2 SQIVND, per germline (reference sequence). CDR3 region: CASWGTGTLKWTF.

Here the CDR3 DNA reads TGCGCCAGCACCCCGGGGGCTAGCGGGGTCTACGAGCAGTACTTC. Translation: CASTPGASGVYEQYF. The chain employs TRBV5-1 and TRBJ2-7, with 9 bases matching TRBD2. CDR1 SGHRS and CDR2 YFSETQ come from the germline V gene. V dropped 6 bases and J dropped 3; count of bases not matched to a gene: 10. This CDR3 comprises 15 residues.

In this sample, this clone turned up a few times. J is TRBJ1-1 and V is TRBV4-2; D is uncertain. The germline V and J ends were trimmed by 4 bases and 1 base, with 7 bases remaining between them. In germline, CDR1 is LGHNA, CDR2 YNFKEQ. This CDR3 region has 13 residues. The chain's CDR3 is CASSLRQNTEAFF. The CDR3 coding sequence is TGTGCCAGCAGCCTTCGACAGAACACTGAAGCTTTCTTT.

The rearrangement uses TRBV6-1 and TRBJ2-2; weak D call: TRBD1 (6 bases). Germline CDR1 is MNHNS and CDR2 is SASEGT. Trimming left V 4 bases short and J 6 bases short, with 18 bases between. The CDR3 sequence is 16 residues long. The CDR3, as DNA: TGTGCCAGCAGTGTATACCAGGGGAAGGATGCCGGGGAGCTGTTTTTT. Amino acids: CASSVYQGKDAGELFF.

This chain connects TRBV14 to TRBJ1-1; D gene ambiguous. V was shortened by 0 bases and J by 4 bases, with 9 bases between the two germline ends. Germline V gives CDR1 SGHDN, CDR2 FVKESK. There are 14 residues in the CDR3. CDR3: CASSQDRGGTEAFF. DNA for the CDR3: TGTGCCAGCAGCCAAGACCGCGGAGGCACTGAAGCTTTCTTT. The variable domain in full, completed from reference TRBV14 and TRBJ1-1, reads EAGVTQFPSHSVIEKGQTVTLRCDPISGHDNLYWYRRVMGKEIKFLLHFVKESKQDESGMPNNRFLAERTGGTYSTLKVQPAELEDSGVYFCASSQDRGGTEAFFGQGTRLTVV.

V is TRBV18 and J is TRBJ1-5; perhaps TRBD1 as D (5 bases). This CDR3 has 15 amino acids. The germline gives CDR1 KGHSH, CDR2 LQKENI. Trimming left V 5 bases short and J 4 bases short, with 15 bases between. CDR3 sequence (DNA): TGTGCCAGCTCAACGACTCCGGGACTAAATCAGCCCCAGCATTTT. Protein sequence: CASSTTPGLNQPQHF.